These T cell receptor beta chains were read from a single sample in a study of memory CD4+ T cells and cytomegalovirus serostatus. The protocol was immunoSEQ multiplex PCR, while the TCRdb copy is restricted to in-frame clones and leaves out a portion. This sample yields approximately 52,000 clones, of which 75% to 85% are seen a single time; around 0.83% belongs to the top ten. Material: memory CD4+ T cells from blood. The receptors originated from an adult in good health and CMV-seronegative. Both conserved end residues are part of each CDR3. D genes are given only for firm matches. The size entry is marked missing in some rows and otherwise reads once, few, many or a size class.

d_call j_call v_call clone_size cdr3_nt cdr3_aa
TRBD1 TRBJ2-1 TRBV5-1 - TGCGCCACCTCCGAGGACAGGCTTCCCTACAATGAGCAGTTCTTC CATSEDRLPYNEQFF
TRBD1 TRBJ1-5 TRBV7-2 - TGTGCCAGCAGCTTAGATGGGACAGGGGCCAATCAGCCCCAGCATTTT CASSLDGTGANQPQHF
- TRBJ1-1 TRBV19 - TGTGCCAGTAGTATGGGGGGGCTGGGCACTGAAGCTTTCTTT CASSMGGLGTEAFF
- TRBJ2-7 TRBV7-9 - TGTGCCAGCAGCCCGGGACGGCGCTACGAGCAGTACTTC CASSPGRRYEQYF
- TRBJ2-7 TRBV13 - TGTGCCAGCAGCCCCGACCGGTACGAGCAGTACTTC CASSPDRYEQYF
- TRBJ1-2 TRBV9 - TGTGCCAGCAGCGTAGGTAGAGCTAACTATGGCTACACCTTC CASSVGRANYGYTF
- TRBJ2-1 TRBV7-8 once TGTGCCAGCAGCTCGGGTAATACGGGCAATGAGCAGTTCTTC CASSSGNTGNEQFF
- TRBJ1-1 TRBV18 - TGTGCCAGCTCACCAATCTTTGAGAACACTGAAGCTTTCTTT CASSPIFENTEAFF
TRBD1 TRBJ2-6 TRBV27 - TGTGCCAGCAGTTTATGGGGCCAGGGGGCAGGAGGGGCCAACGTCCTGACTTTC CASSLWGQGAGGANVLTF
- TRBJ2-5 TRBV29-1 - TGCAGCGTTGTAGGTATGGAGGTTCGGGAGACCCAGTACTTC CSVVGMEVRETQYF
- TRBJ1-3 TRBV10-3 few TGTGCCATCAGGGGCCTCTCTGGAAACACCATATATTTT CAIRGLSGNTIYF
TRBD1 TRBJ1-4 TRBV30 - TGTGCCTCGACCCCGGGACAGAAATATGAAAAACTGTTTTTT CASTPGQKYEKLFF
- TRBJ1-1 TRBV27 - TGTGCCAGCAGTCCCAGGAGGAACACTGAAGCTTTCTTT CASSPRRNTEAFF
- TRBJ2-3 TRBV9 - TGTGCCAGCAGCCTGGAGGCTATTAGCACAGATACGCAGTATTTT CASSLEAISTDTQYF
- TRBJ1-5 TRBV19 - TGTGCCAGTAGTTCAGGGAATAGCAATCAGCCCCAGCATTTT CASSSGNSNQPQHF
- TRBJ2-3 TRBV5-5 - TGTGCCAGCTTTAAGTTGGCAGCTAACACAGATACGCAGTATTTT CASFKLAANTDTQYF
- TRBJ2-7 TRBV2 - TGTGCCAGCAGTGATTGGGGCGCACGGATCTACGAGCAGTACTTC CASSDWGARIYEQYF
- TRBJ2-3 TRBV14 once TGTGCCAGCAGCCCGTGGGGGTCTTTTGGGACAGATACGCAGTATTTT CASSPWGSFGTDTQYF
- TRBJ1-1 TRBV6-5 - TGTGCCAGCAGTTACTCCTTGTCGAGCACTGAAGCTTTCTTT CASSYSLSSTEAFF
TRBD2 TRBJ2-1 TRBV19 - TGTGCCAGTAGAACCGGGTGGGGACTAGCGGACAATGAGCAGTTCTTC CASRTGWGLADNEQFF
TRBD1 TRBJ1-1 TRBV29-1 - TGCAGCCCGAAAGGACAGGGGGAAGCTGAAGCTTTCTTT CSPKGQGEAEAFF
- TRBJ2-3 TRBV7-9 once TGTGCCAGCAGCCCCGGGGGCGCGGCAGATACGCAGTATTTT CASSPGGAADTQYF
- TRBJ2-1 TRBV5-4 - TGTGCCAGCAGCCCTCCGACCGATTTAAGCTCCTACAATGAGCAGTTCTTC CASSPPTDLSSYNEQFF
- TRBJ1-2 TRBV6-1 few TGTGCCAGCAGTGAAGCGAGGGGGAGCTGGACCTTC CASSEARGSWTF
- TRBJ2-4 TRBV11-1 - TGTGCCAGCAGCCCCCCGTCCGGGGTGGCCAAAAACATTCAGTACTTC CASSPPSGVAKNIQYF
TRBD1 TRBJ2-2 TRBV6-6 once TGTGCCAGCAGTTACTCGAGGGCACAGGGGGCCGGGGAGCTGTTTTTT CASSYSRAQGAGELFF
- TRBJ1-2 TRBV5-4 once TGTGCCAGCAGCTCGACAGACTATGGCTACACCTTC CASSSTDYGYTF
TRBD1 TRBJ1-1 TRBV18 - TGTGCCAGCTCACCGACAGGGGAAGCTTTCTTT CASSPTGEAFF